The 31 T cell receptor beta chains in this list originate from one sample, sequenced in a study of shared clonotypes between healthy human individuals. Some clones are missing from TCRdb's copy, which holds only in-frame ones; the method was immunoSEQ multiplex PCR. The sample contains fewer than 1.8 million clones, 98% of which appear only once. The specimen sequenced was naive CD4+ T cells sorted from blood. Described subset: CD45RA+ positively selected. These receptors all come from a man younger than 40 in good health.

In this sample, this clone turned up once. This chain links TRBV6-1 with TRBJ2-7, with TRBD1 matching over 7 bases. Trimming at V came to 6 bases and at J to 3 bases, leaving 8 bases not matched to a gene. Germline V gene data show CDR1 as MNHNS and CDR2 as SASEGT. This CDR3 spans 14 amino acids. The CDR3 loop is CASRTGQGDYEQYF. The CDR3 coding sequence is TGTGCCAGCAGAACGGGTCAGGGGGACTACGAGCAGTACTTC.

This clone appeared a single time. The chain combines TRBV11-2 with TRBJ2-3; possibly TRBD1 for D (6 bases). The CDR3 length is 14 residues. Trimming took off 5 bases at V and 4 bases at J, with 13 bases between the two ends. Germline V lookup: CDR1 SGHAT, CDR2 FQNNGV. CDR3 DNA sequence: TGTGCCAGCAGCCCGGCCACAGGGTCAGATACGCAGTATTTT. Translating gives CASSPATGSDTQYF.

This clone was recorded once. J is TRBJ1-2 and V is TRBV5-3; the D gene is possibly TRBD1 (6 bases). TRBV5-3 is flagged as an ORF with uncertain function. The germline V and J ends were trimmed by 4 bases and 7 bases, with 20 bases remaining between them. The CDR3 spans 15 residues. The CDR3 DNA is TGTGCCAGAAGCCAATGGAAAAGACAGGAGACTGGCTACACCTTC. Translation: CARSQWKRQETGYTF.

The chain recombines TRBV28 with TRBJ2-7; TRBD1 or TRBD2 may be the D gene (5 bases each). The CDR3 runs to 14 residues. Germline V CDR1 and CDR2: MDHEN, SYDVKM. Trimming left V 5 bases short and J 2 bases short, with 13 bases between. Written as DNA, the CDR3 is TGTGCCAGCAGTGCCCGCCGGGGACCCTACGAGCAGTACTTC. This sequence encodes CASSARRGPYEQYF.

The rearrangement joins TRBV7-5 to TRBJ2-7; the table's D gene call, TRBD2, was not cross checked with the DNA. TRBV7-5 is a documented pseudogene. CDR3 size: 17 residues. CDR3 loop: CARSPLLTSGDSYEQYF. The CDR3 DNA reads TGTGCCAGAAGCCCTCTCCTAACTAGCGGGGACTCCTACGAGCAGTACTTC.

This rearrangement joins TRBV28 to TRBJ2-5; 10 nucleotides line up with TRBD2. Germline-derived CDR1 and CDR2 are MDHEN and SYDVKM. The CDR3 consists of 16 residues. The junction had 8 bases not matched to a gene; V was cut back by 2 bases and J by 5 bases. Here the CDR3 reads CASSLGSGRAGETQYF. CDR3 coding DNA: TGTGCCAGCAGTTTAGGAAGCGGGAGGGCGGGGGAGACCCAGTACTTC.

The rearrangement links TRBV6-1 to TRBJ1-5, with 7 nucleotides matching TRBD1. With 2 bases clipped from V and 5 bases from J, the junction kept 6 bases outside the gene matches. Looked up from germline, CDR1 is MNHNS and CDR2 is SASEGT. The CDR3 sequence is 15 residues long. The CDR3 nucleotides read TGTGCCAGCAGTGAACTTACAGGGGTCGATCAGCCCCAGCATTTT. This encodes CASSELTGVDQPQHF.

The chain employs TRBV11-3 and TRBJ2-7, with 13 bases that match TRBD2. CDR3 length: 16 amino acids. Germline values: CDR1 SGHNT, CDR2 YENEEA. J lost 5 bases, V lost 5 bases, and 9 bases had no gene match. CDR3 region: CASSGGTSGTLNEQYF. CDR3 bases: TGTGCCAGCAGCGGTGGGACTAGCGGGACTCTCAACGAGCAGTACTTC. Full variable domain (missing parts from reference TRBV11-3 and TRBJ2-7): EAGVVQSPRYKIIEKKQPVAFWCNPISGHNTLYWYLQNLGQGPELLIRYENEEAVDDSQLPKDRFSAERLKGVDSTLKIQPAELGDSAVYLCASSGGTSGTLNEQYFGPGTRLTVT.

The V and J genes are TRBV4-1 and TRBJ1-2; D remains ambiguous. Germline V lookup: CDR1 MGHRA, CDR2 YSYEKL. The CDR3 has 13 residues. V was clipped by 4 bases and J by 9 bases, with 15 bases between them. CDR3 loop: CASSLPPYVSYTF. In DNA form, the CDR3 reads TGCGCCAGCAGCCTACCGCCCTATGTGAGCTACACCTTC.

This clone was detected once. The sample carries other DNA sequences with the same CDR3. The rearrangement joins TRBV29-1 to TRBJ2-1, with a possible D match to TRBD1 (5 bases). V lost 7 bases, J lost 3 bases, and 7 bases lay in between. This CDR3 is 11 amino acids long. CDR1 and CDR2 from the germline V gene are SQVTM and ANQGSEA. CDR3 loop: CSGDSYNEQFF. The CDR3 DNA is TGCAGCGGTGACAGCTACAATGAGCAGTTCTTC.

A word on this clone: This sample includes further DNA sequences coding for the same CDR3. The V gene is TRBV25-1, the J gene TRBJ2-7, with D tentatively TRBD1 (5 bases). The ends were cut back, 7 bases at V and 3 bases at J, with 7 bases in the middle. Germline-derived CDR1 and CDR2 are MGHDK and SYGVNS. This CDR3 has 11 amino acids. CDR3 nucleotide sequence: TGTGCCAGCAAAGACAGCTACGAGCAGTACTTC. This codes for CASKDSYEQYF.

The CDR3 DNA reads TGTGCCAGCAGCTTGTTTTACAGGGGGGCTAGCACAGATACGCAGTATTTT. Translating gives CASSLFYRGASTDTQYF. This sequence joins TRBV5-6 and TRBJ2-3; TRBD1 aligns across 8 bases. After removal of 1 base from V and 0 bases from J, the junction contained 7 bases not matched to a gene. The CDR3 covers 17 residues. Germline CDR1 is SGHDT and CDR2 is YYEEEE.

The gene calls are TRBV5-4 and TRBJ1-1; D remains unclear. Trimming took off 2 bases at V and 4 bases at J, with 6 bases between the two ends. The CDR3 is 12 residues long. CDR1 and CDR2 from the germline V gene are SGHNT and YYREEE (reference sequence). The CDR3 DNA sequence: TGTGCCAGCAGCTTCGGCATCACTGAAGCTTTCTTT. It is translated as CASSFGITEAFF.

The chain carries TRBV7-9 and TRBJ2-4; TRBD2 matches 7 bases. Trimming at V came to 5 bases and at J to 0 bases, leaving 16 bases not matched to a gene. Germline V gene lookup returns CDR1 SEHNR and CDR2 FQNEAQ (reference sequence). This CDR3 is built from 19 residues. For the CDR3, the DNA is TGTGCCAGCAGCCCGTGGGGGGGTGTGAGTGACCTAGCCAAAAACATTCAGTACTTC. This sequence encodes CASSPWGGVSDLAKNIQYF.

The chain couples TRBV6-5 to TRBJ1-1; 7 bases are shared with TRBD1. V lost 2 bases, J lost 2 bases, and 8 bases stayed unmatched. Germline values: CDR1 MNHEY, CDR2 SVGAGI. This CDR3 contains 16 residues. The CDR3 bases are TGTGCCAGCAGTTACAGGCCGGGACAGATAAACACTGAAGCTTTCTTT. It yields the protein CASSYRPGQINTEAFF.

The chain combines TRBV28 with TRBJ2-5, with a weak D call TRBD2 (5 bases). V was shortened by 5 bases and J by 1 base, with 11 bases between the two germline ends. The CDR3 has 14 residues. CDR1 MDHEN and CDR2 SYDVKM come from the germline V gene. CDR3 in amino acids: CASSPRETQETQYF. DNA of the CDR3: TGTGCCAGCAGTCCGAGGGAGACCCAAGAGACCCAGTACTTC.

As regards this clone: Other DNA sequences within the sample encode an identical CDR3. The genes are TRBV7-2 and TRBJ2-5; TRBD1 is a possible D gene (6 bases). CDR3 length equals 12 residues. The germline V gene has CDR1 SGHTA and CDR2 FQGNSA. Trimming removed 3 bases at V and 5 bases at J, with 7 bases between. In DNA form, the CDR3 reads TGTGCCAGCAGCTTTAGGGGGGAGACCCAGTACTTC. Translating it yields CASSFRGETQYF.

This chain uses TRBV2 with TRBJ2-5, with D perhaps given as TRBD1 or TRBD2 (5 bases each). The CDR3 totals 17 residues. The germline V and J ends were trimmed by 2 bases and 5 bases, with 21 bases remaining between them. From germline, CDR1 is SNHLY and CDR2 FYNNEI. The CDR3 bases are TGTGCCAGCAGTGAATTAGGGACCCGAACGCCGGGTGAGACCCAGTACTTC. It codes for CASSELGTRTPGETQYF.

The rearrangement uses TRBV5-1 and TRBJ2-7; 9 bases line up with TRBD2. CDR1 and CDR2 (germline): SGHRS, YFSETQ. The CDR3 is 16 residues long. Trimming took 0 bases from V and 4 from J; bases not matched to a gene: 8. CDR3 coding DNA: TGCGCCAGCAGCTTGGTCGGTAGCGGGAGCGGATACGAGCAGTACTTC. The encoded protein is CASSLVGSGSGYEQYF.

This rearrangement joins TRBV2 to TRBJ2-3, with 7 nucleotides matching TRBD1. This CDR3 has 14 amino acids. Trimming cost V 9 bases and J 4 bases; bases outside gene matches: 10. Germline lookup yields CDR1 SNHLY and CDR2 FYNNEI. The CDR3 is CARRKGATADTQYF. CDR3 sequence (DNA): TGTGCCAGGAGAAAGGGGGCGACGGCAGATACGCAGTATTTT.

The chain joins TRBV5-1 to TRBJ2-7, with D perhaps matching TRBD2 (6 bases). CDR3 length: 13 residues. V lost 6 bases and J lost 4, with 14 bases in between. Germline V CDR1 and CDR2: SGHRS, YFSETQ. The CDR3 loop reads CASNPDRGYEQYF. CDR3 DNA sequence: TGCGCCAGCAACCCGGACCGGGGGTACGAGCAGTACTTC.

This rearrangement joins TRBV4-3 to TRBJ1-1, with 9 nucleotides matching TRBD1. Germline assignment: CDR1 LGHNA and CDR2 YSLEER. The CDR3 spans 16 residues. V shed 2 bases, J shed 4 bases, and the junction held 8 bases outside the gene matches. In DNA form, the CDR3 reads TGCGCCAGCAGCCAAAATATCGTGACAGGGGGCACTGAAGCTTTCTTT. Translating it yields CASSQNIVTGGTEAFF.

The V gene is TRBV28, the J gene TRBJ1-2; perhaps TRBD1 as D (5 bases). CDR1 is MDHEN and CDR2 is SYDVKM in the germline V gene. CDR3 length equals 11 residues. With 9 bases removed from V and 2 bases from J, the gap between germline ends came to 7 bases. In DNA, the CDR3 is TGTGCCAGTAACAGGAACTATGGCTACACCTTC. Protein product: CASNRNYGYTF.

This chain uses TRBV5-1 with TRBJ2-7; TRBD2 is a possible D gene (5 bases). Per the germline V gene, CDR1 is SGHRS and CDR2 is YFSETQ. The CDR3 contains 14 residues. V was cut by 1 base and J by 4 bases, with 12 bases left in between. CDR3 loop: CASSLTVGNYEQYF. CDR3 in DNA: TGCGCCAGCAGCTTGACAGTCGGGAATTACGAGCAGTACTTC.

V gene TRBV25-1 combines with J gene TRBJ2-1; D is unclear. Germline loops: CDR1 MGHDK, CDR2 SYGVNS. The CDR3 sequence is 14 residues long. Trimming removed 2 bases at V and 2 bases at J, with 7 bases between. This CDR3 is CASSELGPYNEQFF. DNA for the CDR3: TGTGCCAGCAGTGAACTAGGCCCCTACAATGAGCAGTTCTTC.

This clone occurred once. Additional DNA sequences in this sample encode the identical CDR3. The chain carries TRBV9 and TRBJ1-2, with 7 bases matching TRBD1. Germline CDR1 reads SGDLS; CDR2 reads YYNGEE. The CDR3 contains 14 residues. Losses at the gene ends were 0 bases for V and 4 bases for J; bases not matched to a gene: 3. In DNA, the CDR3 is TGTGCCAGCAGCGTAGGACAGGGTGGCTATGGCTACACCTTC. Protein: CASSVGQGGYGYTF.

As DNA, the CDR3 is TGTGCCAGCAGACAGATCCGGACTAGCGGGGGCCAAGAGACCCAGTACTTC. Encoded protein: CASRQIRTSGGQETQYF. V usage is TRBV27 and J usage is TRBJ2-5; 13 positions match TRBD2. Trimming removed 6 bases from V and 1 base from J; junction bases left unmatched: 8. This CDR3 spans 17 amino acids. Germline CDR1 and CDR2: MNHEY and SMNVEV (reference sequence).

The chain joins TRBV5-1 to TRBJ2-5; 7 bases are shared with TRBD1. J lost 1 base, V lost 1 base, and 4 bases had no gene match. CDR1 and CDR2 from the germline V gene are SGHRS and YFSETQ. The CDR3 spans 15 residues. CDR3 DNA: TGCGCCAGCAGCTTGACAGGGGTTTTCCAAGAGACCCAGTACTTC. Residues: CASSLTGVFQETQYF.

The rearrangement uses TRBV2 and TRBJ2-5, with TRBD2 matching over 10 bases. Unmatched junction bases numbered 5, after V lost 5 bases and J lost 5 bases. The CDR3 is 14 residues long. Germline CDR1 and CDR2: SNHLY and FYNNEI. The DNA for the CDR3 is TGTGCCAGCAGTAGGAGCGGGAGGGAGGAGACCCAGTACTTC. The encoded protein is CASSRSGREETQYF. Supplemented by reference TRBV2 and TRBJ2-5, the full variable domain reads EPEVTQTPSHQVTQMGQEVILRCVPISNHLYFYWYRQILGQKVEFLVSFYNNEISEKSEIFDDQFSVERPDGSNFTLKIRSTKLEDSAMYFCASSRSGREETQYFGPGTRLLVL.

V usage is TRBV11-3 and J usage is TRBJ2-1, with unresolved D. CDR1 SGHNT and CDR2 YENEEA come from the germline V gene. Trimming cost V 1 base and J 6 bases, with 10 bases left between them. The CDR3 length is 14 residues. CDR3 protein: CASSLVFRLNEQFF. The CDR3 bases are TGTGCCAGCAGCTTAGTTTTCAGACTCAATGAGCAGTTCTTC.

This clone was seen only once. The chain uses TRBV30 and TRBJ2-7; a weak D match, TRBD2 (6 bases). Trimming cost V 3 bases and J 6 bases, with 9 bases left between them. Germline V CDR1 and CDR2: GTSNPN, SVGIG (reference sequence). The CDR3 runs 11 residues. The CDR3 loop reads CAWRRDGEQYF. The DNA for the CDR3 is TGTGCCTGGAGGCGGGACGGCGAGCAGTACTTC.